This passage covers 12 T cell receptor beta chains from one sample sequenced in a study of a mutant IDH1 vaccine in newly diagnosed glioma. The data were produced by immunoSEQ multiplex PCR, yet TCRdb's version contains in-frame clones alone and is incomplete. The profile covers 53,000 or so clones, with around 85% appearing a single time and less than 7.5% taken by the ten largest. These TCRs' antigens remain unknown. The time point here: week 35, safety follow-up. A single vaccine dose contained 300 ug of mutant IDH1 20-mer peptide, and topical imiquimod was used with it. Sequencing used PBMCs, obtained from a glioma patient whose treatment included an IDH1 peptide vaccine. Receptors were obtained from a man aged 35 to 55 with glioma.

This clone has a handful of counts. The rearrangement uses TRBV10-1 and TRBJ1-1, with 9 bases identical to TRBD1. Germline V CDR1 and CDR2: WNHNN, SYGVQD (reference sequence). The V segment lost 2 bases and the J segment 6 bases; nucleotides outside the gene matches: 1. The CDR3 runs 13 residues. CDR3 in DNA: TGCGCCAGCAGTGAGGGGGACAGGGCTGAAGCTTTCTTT. Translated: CASSEGDRAEAFF.

The rearrangement uses TRBV19 and TRBJ2-2; TRBD1 matches at 8 bases. Germline V gene data show CDR1 as LNHDA and CDR2 as SQIVND (reference sequence). The CDR3 consists of 16 residues. J was trimmed by 4 bases and V by 5 bases; bases with no gene match: 9. In DNA form, the CDR3 reads TGTGCCAGTAGTTACTGGGCACAGGGGGGCACCGGGGAGCTGTTTTTT. This encodes CASSYWAQGGTGELFF.

The rearrangement links TRBV7-3 to TRBJ1-1, with TRBD1 as a possible D gene (6 bases). The V end lost 5 bases, the J end lost 1 base, and 8 bases lay between the germline ends. Germline V gives CDR1 SGHTA, CDR2 FQGTGA. This CDR3 region has 13 residues. The CDR3 is CASSEGQNTEAFF. The CDR3, as DNA: TGTGCCAGCAGCGAGGGACAGAACACTGAAGCTTTCTTT.

This clone occurred a few times. The chain employs TRBV9 and TRBJ2-1; maybe TRBD1 (5 bases). This CDR3 spans 16 amino acids. CDR1 and CDR2 from the germline V gene are SGDLS and YYNGEE. The ends were cut back, 4 bases at V and 7 bases at J, with 21 bases in the middle. CDR3 nucleotide sequence: TGTGCCAGCAGCCCTAAGGCACCCAGGGCGGCGAATGAGCAGTTCTTC. Its protein is CASSPKAPRAANEQFF.

The chain carries TRBV10-2 and TRBJ2-7; D is perhaps TRBD1 or TRBD2 (6 bases each). The germline gives CDR1 WSHSY, CDR2 SAAADI. With 2 bases removed from V and 7 bases from J, the gap between germline ends came to 12 bases. The CDR3 has 13 amino acids. The CDR3 loop reads CASSEGGQREQYF. CDR3 in DNA: TGCGCCAGCAGTGAGGGGGGGCAGAGGGAGCAGTACTTC.

The V and J genes are TRBV12-5 and TRBJ2-1; 9 bases are shared with TRBD1. The J segment lost 2 bases and the V segment lost 5 bases, leaving 4 bases of the junction unmatched. The length of the CDR3 is 15 residues. Germline V gene lookup returns CDR1 LGHNT and CDR2 FRNRAP. The DNA of the CDR3 is TGTGCTAGTGGTCCCTACAGGGGGCCCTACAATGAGCAGTTCTTC. Its translation is CASGPYRGPYNEQFF.

CDR3 loop: CASKQPTSADTQYF. CDR3 nucleotide sequence: TGTGCCAGCAAGCAGCCTACCTCCGCAGATACGCAGTATTTT. The rearrangement links TRBV2 to TRBJ2-3, with D uncertain. With 7 bases removed from V and 4 bases from J, the gap between germline ends came to 15 bases. The CDR3 has 14 residues. CDR1 is SNHLY, CDR2 FYNNEI, per germline. The full variable domain, with the rest looked up from reference TRBV2 and TRBJ2-3, is EPEVTQTPSHQVTQMGQEVILRCVPISNHLYFYWYRQILGQKVEFLVSFYNNEISEKSEIFDDQFSVERPDGSNFTLKIRSTKLEDSAMYFCASKQPTSADTQYFGPGTRLTVL.

The chain recombines TRBV5-1 with TRBJ1-1; D ambiguous. Germline lookup yields CDR1 SGHRS and CDR2 YFSETQ. V lost 0 bases and J lost 4, with 13 bases in between. The CDR3 loop spans 15 amino acids. Here the CDR3 reads CASSLVVGRVTEAFF. The CDR3 DNA reads TGCGCCAGCAGCTTGGTGGTGGGCCGGGTCACTGAAGCTTTCTTT.

The chain is built from TRBV11-2 and TRBJ2-7; 13 bases are a match to TRBD2. The V segment lost 6 bases and the J segment 5 bases; nucleotides outside the gene matches: 4. Germline loops: CDR1 SGHAT, CDR2 FQNNGV. The CDR3 has 14 amino acids. DNA for the CDR3: TGTGCCAGCAGACTAGCGGGGGGGCGGGACGAGCAGTACTTC. Its protein product is CASRLAGGRDEQYF.

This chain links TRBV10-3 with TRBJ2-7; TRBD1 matches 10 bases. The CDR3 covers 14 residues. Germline CDR1 and CDR2: ENHRY and SYGVKD. Germline trimming cut 6 bases from V and 5 bases from J; bases unmatched to any gene: 7. CDR3 sequence reads: CAIRGTGVLNEQYF. The CDR3 DNA is TGTGCCATCAGAGGGACAGGGGTTTTGAACGAGCAGTACTTC.

The J gene is TRBJ1-1, the V gene TRBV18; D may be TRBD1 (5 bases). The germline V and J ends were trimmed by 3 bases and 3 bases, with 14 bases remaining between them. CDR3 size: 15 residues. Germline loops: CDR1 KGHSH, CDR2 LQKENI. The CDR3 DNA reads TGTGCCAGCTCACCCCGCGCAGGGATGGACACTGAAGCTTTCTTT. Amino acids: CASSPRAGMDTEAFF.

This chain uses TRBV5-6 with TRBJ1-1, with D perhaps TRBD1 (5 bases). Trimming cost V 0 bases and J 3 bases, with 9 bases left between them. Germline V gene data show CDR1 as SGHDT and CDR2 as YYEEEE. CDR3 length equals 14 residues. CDR3 in amino acids: CASSLGWGDTEAFF. In DNA, the CDR3 is TGTGCCAGCAGCTTGGGTTGGGGGGACACTGAAGCTTTCTTT. The entire variable domain, with the rest obtained from reference TRBV5-6 and TRBJ1-1, is as follows: DAGVTQSPTHLIKTRGQQVTLRCSPKSGHDTVSWYQQALGQGPQFIFQYYEEEERQRGNFPDRFSGHQFPNYSSELNVNALLLGDSALYLCASSLGWGDTEAFFGQGTRLTVV.